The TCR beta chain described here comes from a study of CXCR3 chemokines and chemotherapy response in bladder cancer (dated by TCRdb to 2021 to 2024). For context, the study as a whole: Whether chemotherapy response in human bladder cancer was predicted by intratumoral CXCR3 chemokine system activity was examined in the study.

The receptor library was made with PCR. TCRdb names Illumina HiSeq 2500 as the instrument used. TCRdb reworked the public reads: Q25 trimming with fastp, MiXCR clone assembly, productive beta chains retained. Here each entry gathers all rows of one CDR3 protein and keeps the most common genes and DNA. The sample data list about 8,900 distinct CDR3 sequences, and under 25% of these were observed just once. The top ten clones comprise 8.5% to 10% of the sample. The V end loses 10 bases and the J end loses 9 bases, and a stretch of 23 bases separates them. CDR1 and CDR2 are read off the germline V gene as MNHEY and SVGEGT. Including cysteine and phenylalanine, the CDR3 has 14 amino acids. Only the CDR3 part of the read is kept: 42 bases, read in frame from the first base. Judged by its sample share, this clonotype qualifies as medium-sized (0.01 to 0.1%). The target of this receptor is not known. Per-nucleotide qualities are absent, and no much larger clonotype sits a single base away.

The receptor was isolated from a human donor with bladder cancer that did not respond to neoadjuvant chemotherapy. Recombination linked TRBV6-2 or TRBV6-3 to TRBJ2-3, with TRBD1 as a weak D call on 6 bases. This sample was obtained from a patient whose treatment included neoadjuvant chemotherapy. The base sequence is TGTGCCACCCGACAGACAGGCAGTAAGGGGACGCAGTATTTT. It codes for CATRQTGSKGTQYF.